Shown below are 16 T cell receptor beta chains from a single sample sequenced in a study of T cell responses to AZD1222 COVID-19 vaccine (dated by TCRdb to about 2021). Library creation used the immunoSEQ multiplex PCR assay. Sourced from immuneACCESS, this table was stored by TCRdb with only in-frame sequences that have V and J called. A share of the clones is absent; for the studies checked, an unresolved V gene accounts for under half, and the remainder has no known explanation. This sample comprises roughly 85,000 clones, 88% of them detected only once. More than 5% of the sample is held by the ten biggest clonotypes. The time point label here, explained by the study, means: baseline before first vaccination. Taken with the paper, the label for treatment or condition translates to: meningococcal conjugate vaccine given as trial control. The sample consisted of peripheral blood, taken on day 0 of MenACWY control vaccination. These receptors were collected from an adult in good health.

V and J are TRBV9 and TRBJ1-6; D remains ambiguous. The CDR3 sequence is 16 residues long. Trimming stripped 4 bases from V and 7 bases from J, with 18 bases between. Germline CDR1 reads SGDLS; CDR2 reads YYNGEE. The CDR3 spells CASSPLKGAPNSPLHF. The CDR3 nucleotides read TGTGCCAGCAGCCCTCTGAAGGGAGCCCCAAATTCACCCCTCCACTTT.

This sequence joins TRBV11-2 and TRBJ1-2; D is uncertain. CDR1 and CDR2 from the germline V gene are SGHAT and FQNNGV. The ends were cut back, 3 bases at V and 3 bases at J, with 8 bases in the middle. This CDR3 spans 13 amino acids. CDR3 loop: CASSFSGDYGYTF. Here the CDR3 DNA reads TGTGCCAGCAGCTTCTCCGGGGACTATGGCTACACCTTC. The full variable domain, its missing parts supplied by reference TRBV11-2 and TRBJ1-2, is EAGVAQSPRYKIIEKRQSVAFWCNPISGHATLYWYQQILGQGPKLLIQFQNNGVVDDSQLPKDRFSAERLKGVDSTLKIQPAKLEDSAVYLCASSFSGDYGYTFGSGTRLTVV.

The CDR3 DNA follows: TGTGCCAGCAGTTATTCCCCGGGGGGGCGGAATGAGCAGTTCTTC. It encodes CASSYSPGGRNEQFF. This chain uses TRBV6-5 with TRBJ2-1; TRBD2 matches 8 bases. The CDR3 is made up of 15 amino acids. CDR1 and CDR2 from the germline V gene are MNHEY and SVGAGI. Trimming took 3 bases from V and 7 from J; bases not matched to a gene: 8.

The chain recombines TRBV11-2 with TRBJ2-1; D possibly corresponds to TRBD2 (5 bases). V lost 0 bases and J lost 7, with 10 bases in between. The CDR3 spans 14 residues. Germline V gene lookup returns CDR1 SGHAT and CDR2 FQNNGV. The CDR3 DNA follows: TGTGCCAGCAGCTTAGAACGGACTGCGAATGAGCAGTTCTTC. Translation: CASSLERTANEQFF. The full variable domain, in which reference TRBV11-2 and TRBJ2-1 provide the parts outside the CDR3, is EAGVAQSPRYKIIEKRQSVAFWCNPISGHATLYWYQQILGQGPKLLIQFQNNGVVDDSQLPKDRFSAERLKGVDSTLKIQPAKLEDSAVYLCASSLERTANEQFFGPGTRLTVL.

This chain joins TRBV7-2 and TRBJ1-1, with D unresolved. Germline values: CDR1 SGHTA, CDR2 FQGNSA. V was clipped by 1 base and J by 5 bases, with 8 bases between them. The CDR3 runs 13 residues. The CDR3: CASSLGIMTEAFF. CDR3 DNA: TGTGCCAGCAGCTTAGGGATCATGACTGAAGCTTTCTTT.

The chain recombines TRBV30 with TRBJ1-6; tentatively, D is TRBD1 (6 bases). In germline, CDR1 is GTSNPN, CDR2 SVGIG (reference sequence). V lost 2 bases and J lost 8, with 10 bases in between. The CDR3 has 13 residues. CDR3 in DNA: TGTGCCTGGAGTCCGGGGGGCGATTCACCCCTCCACTTT. It is translated as CAWSPGGDSPLHF.

The gene calls are TRBV27 and TRBJ1-1; D is unclear. The CDR3 runs 13 residues. V was pared by 2 bases and J by 3 bases, with 7 bases between. Per germline, CDR1 MNHEY and CDR2 SMNVEV (reference sequence). The CDR3 sequence is CASSLKADTEAFF. DNA of the CDR3: TGTGCCAGCAGTTTAAAGGCAGACACTGAAGCTTTCTTT.

The V gene is TRBV6-4, the J gene TRBJ2-7, with D possibly TRBD1 on 5 matching bases. CDR1 and CDR2 (germline): MRHNA, SNTAGT. This CDR3 has 16 amino acids. V was pared by 6 bases and J by 0 bases, with 18 bases between. Here the CDR3 reads CASRGQAFSSSYEQYF. The CDR3 DNA sequence: TGTGCCAGCAGGGGGCAGGCCTTCTCCAGCTCCTACGAGCAGTACTTC.

The DNA of the CDR3 is TGTGCCAGCTCACAGTGGACTAGCGGGGGCGATGAGCAGTTCTTC. As protein: CASSQWTSGGDEQFF. The rearrangement joins TRBV18 to TRBJ2-1, with 13 positions matching TRBD2. Germline V CDR1 and CDR2: KGHSH, LQKENI. The CDR3 sequence is 15 residues long. J was trimmed by 8 bases and V by 4 bases; bases with no gene match: 5.

This chain connects TRBV14 to TRBJ1-2; TRBD1 is a possible D gene (5 bases). With 8 bases removed from V and 4 bases from J, the gap between germline ends came to 14 bases. The CDR3 totals 13 residues. Germline V gives CDR1 SGHDN, CDR2 FVKESK. CDR3 DNA: TGTGCCAGCTCCGCTGGGGCGGGCTATGGCTACACCTTC. The encoded protein is CASSAGAGYGYTF.

This sequence joins TRBV10-2 and TRBJ2-7, with D perhaps TRBD1 (6 bases). CDR1 WSHSY and CDR2 SAAADI come from the germline V gene. The CDR3 is 14 amino acids. Trimming took 2 bases from V and 3 from J, leaving 11 bases between them. Here the CDR3 DNA reads TGCGCCAGCAGTGAGCCGTGGGGGCTCTACGAGCAGTACTTC. It encodes CASSEPWGLYEQYF.

The chain combines TRBV7-2 with TRBJ2-1, with 11 nucleotides matching TRBD1. The ends lost 1 base at V and 9 bases at J; junction bases unmatched: 5. CDR3 length: 15 residues. The germline gives CDR1 SGHTA, CDR2 FQGNSA. This chain's CDR3 is CASSLVGQGGREQFF. CDR3 bases: TGTGCCAGCAGCTTAGTGGGACAGGGGGGTCGTGAGCAGTTCTTC.

V gene TRBV3-1 (or the pseudogene TRBV3-2) combines with J gene TRBJ1-2, with 9 bases identical to TRBD1. Germline CDR1 LGHDT, CDR2 YNNKEL (reference sequence). The CDR3 spans 15 residues. The V gene end was trimmed by 3 bases and the J gene end by 4 bases; junction bases not matched to a gene: 6. CDR3 sequence: CASSQGQGGVYGYTF. Written as DNA, the CDR3 is TGTGCCAGCAGCCAGGGACAGGGCGGTGTCTATGGCTACACCTTC.

The V call is TRBV19, the J call TRBJ2-7, with D tentatively TRBD2 (7 bases). This CDR3 region has 15 residues. CDR1 and CDR2 from the germline V gene are LNHDA and SQIVND (reference sequence). V gave up 7 bases and J gave up 3 bases, with 19 bases separating them. In DNA form, the CDR3 reads TGTGCCAGTACCAGAAGGGGGGGCCCTGGCTACGAGCAGTACTTC. It encodes CASTRRGGPGYEQYF.

J is TRBJ1-2 and V is TRBV6-5, with 10 nucleotides matching TRBD1. V lost 4 bases to trimming and J lost 1 base; unmatched junction nucleotides: 6. The CDR3 totals 16 residues. Germline V gene lookup returns CDR1 MNHEY and CDR2 SVGAGI. The chain's CDR3 is CASSSPRTGGNYGYTF. CDR3 DNA: TGTGCCAGCAGTTCCCCTCGGACAGGGGGTAACTATGGCTACACCTTC.

This chain joins TRBV7-9 and TRBJ1-1; the D gene is possibly TRBD1 (5 bases). V was pared by 1 base and J by 5 bases, with 11 bases between. Germline V gives CDR1 SEHNR, CDR2 FQNEAQ (reference sequence). This CDR3 is 14 amino acids long. The CDR3 spells CASSLVGGGTEAFF. The CDR3 DNA sequence: TGTGCCAGCAGCTTAGTTGGCGGGGGAACTGAAGCTTTCTTT.